Each of the 22 T cell receptor beta chains below was sequenced from the same sample in a study of CD8+ T cells in alopecia areata. RNA extraction was followed by reverse transcription into cDNA, which acted as the sequencing template. Repertoires were generated with immunoSEQ multiplex PCR, while TCRdb's copy carries only in-frame clones and drops some. The data contain 200,000 to 250,000 clones, 66% of them singletons. The sample's treatment: oral pan-JAK inhibitor, 5-10 mg twice daily. Sequenced here: CD4+ T cells sorted from blood, sampled at week 44, from a patient treated with tofacitinib. These receptor sequences come from a human donor with alopecia areata.

This clone appeared a few times. The J gene is TRBJ2-1, the V gene TRBV4-1; weak D call: TRBD2 (7 bases). Between the trimmed V and J ends, which lost 0 bases and 2 bases, there was a span of 14 bases. The V gene's germline CDR1 is MGHRA and CDR2 YSYEKL. The CDR3 sequence is 17 residues long. The CDR3 loop reads CASSQEGGRSAYNEQFF. The CDR3 DNA is TGCGCCAGCAGCCAAGAGGGGGGGCGGAGCGCCTACAATGAGCAGTTCTTC.

The V gene is TRBV29-1, the J gene TRBJ2-3; D assignment may be TRBD1 or TRBD2 (5 bases each). The CDR3 has 13 residues. CDR1 and CDR2 (germline): SQVTM, ANQGSEA. V lost 4 bases, J lost 4 bases, and 12 bases lay in between. DNA of the CDR3: TGCAGCGTTGGTGGGGGTCCCCCAGATACGCAGTATTTT. Translation: CSVGGGPPDTQYF.

This chain joins TRBV2 and TRBJ1-2; tentative D call: TRBD1 (5 bases). Per germline, CDR1 SNHLY and CDR2 FYNNEI. This CDR3 has 16 residues. V was clipped by 4 bases and J by 8 bases, with 23 bases between them. CDR3 protein: CASSALRQGSLRGYTF. The CDR3 DNA is TGTGCCAGCAGTGCTCTCCGGCAGGGCAGTTTGAGAGGCTACACCTTC. Drawing the rest from reference TRBV2 and TRBJ1-2, the complete variable domain is EPEVTQTPSHQVTQMGQEVILRCVPISNHLYFYWYRQILGQKVEFLVSFYNNEISEKSEIFDDQFSVERPDGSNFTLKIRSTKLEDSAMYFCASSALRQGSLRGYTFGSGTRLTVV.

This clone was counted once. This chain joins TRBV25-1 and TRBJ2-1, with unresolved D. CDR1 and CDR2 from the germline V gene are MGHDK and SYGVNS. There are 11 residues in the CDR3. Trimming shortened V by 6 bases and J by 7 bases, and 7 bases separated the two germline ends. This CDR3 reads CASRWFNEQFF. As DNA, the CDR3 is TGTGCCAGCAGATGGTTTAATGAGCAGTTCTTC.

The chain has TRBV5-6 and TRBJ1-1; 10 bases align to TRBD1. V was clipped by 3 bases and J by 10 bases; unmatched bases: 3. Germline V gene sequence: CDR1 SGHDT, CDR2 YYEEEE. The CDR3 runs 12 residues. The CDR3 coding sequence is TGTGCCAGCAGCTGGACAGGGGGAGGAGCTTTCTTT. This sequence encodes CASSWTGGGAFF.

This clone was counted many times. The same CDR3 is also encoded by other DNA sequences in this sample. This chain uses TRBV29-1 with TRBJ2-3, with D perhaps TRBD1 (6 bases). Germline V gives CDR1 SQVTM, CDR2 ANQGSEA. Trimming pared 6 bases from V and 3 bases from J, leaving 16 bases between. This CDR3 region has 14 residues. In DNA form, the CDR3 reads TGCAGCGTCGAAAAGGGTAGGGGGACAGATACGCAGTATTTT. The encoded protein is CSVEKGRGTDTQYF.

V is TRBV29-1 and J is TRBJ1-1; unclear D gene. Per germline, CDR1 SQVTM and CDR2 ANQGSEA. V lost 3 bases, J lost 1 base, and 6 bases lay in between. This CDR3 has 12 amino acids. CDR3: CSVDIANTEAFF. The DNA for the CDR3 is TGCAGCGTTGACATCGCGAACACTGAAGCTTTCTTT.

CDR3 bases: TGCGCCAGCAGCCTAGGACTAGCTTTAGAGACCCAGTACTTC. This codes for CASSLGLALETQYF. V gene TRBV5-1 combines with J gene TRBJ2-5, with 8 bases that match TRBD2. After removal of 4 bases from V and 4 bases from J, the junction contained 6 bases not matched to a gene. Germline CDR1 reads SGHRS; CDR2 reads YFSETQ. The CDR3 runs to 14 residues.

The chain carries TRBV2 and TRBJ2-3, with 9 positions matching TRBD2. There are 15 residues in the CDR3. CDR1 and CDR2 (germline): SNHLY, FYNNEI. The ends lost 7 bases at V and 5 bases at J; junction bases unmatched: 10. The CDR3 region has the DNA TGTGCCAGCACACGGAGCGGGGGGCAGGGAGATACGCAGTATTTT. Amino acids: CASTRSGGQGDTQYF.

The rearrangement uses TRBV2 and TRBJ2-7; D gene ambiguous. Trimming pared 9 bases from V and 0 bases from J, leaving 6 bases between. Germline V lookup: CDR1 SNHLY, CDR2 FYNNEI. The CDR3 has 11 amino acids. The CDR3 nucleotides read TGTGCCAGTTCCAACTCCTACGAGCAGTACTTC. Its protein product is CASSNSYEQYF.

The chain links TRBV5-1 to TRBJ2-7, with D perhaps TRBD1 (5 bases). This CDR3 is 13 amino acids long. Germline-derived CDR1 and CDR2 are SGHRS and YFSETQ. The V gene lost 0 bases and the J gene lost 3 bases, with 7 bases spanning the gap. The chain's CDR3 is CASSLGGDYEQYF. CDR3 coding DNA: TGCGCCAGCAGCTTGGGGGGCGACTACGAGCAGTACTTC.

This clone was seen ten or more times. Distinct nucleotide sequences in the sample also encode this CDR3. This chain connects TRBV29-1 to TRBJ2-5, with 9 bases matching TRBD1. Germline assignment: CDR1 SQVTM and CDR2 ANQGSEA. Unmatched junction bases numbered 4, after V lost 6 bases and J lost 5 bases. The length of the CDR3 is 12 residues. The CDR3 coding sequence is TGCAGCGTCGGACAGGGGCCCGAGACCCAGTACTTC. Translation gives CSVGQGPETQYF.

This clone was picked up one time. The J gene is TRBJ2-1, the V gene TRBV5-1; 9 positions agree with TRBD1. The CDR3 runs 15 residues. V shed 3 bases and J 5 bases; nucleotides not matched to a gene: 6. From germline, CDR1 is SGHRS and CDR2 YFSETQ. The CDR3 DNA follows: TGCGCCAGCAGCTCGGTAGACAGGGGGGACAATGAGCAGTTCTTC. Translation: CASSSVDRGDNEQFF. Supplemented by reference TRBV5-1 and TRBJ2-1, the full variable domain reads KAGVTQTPRYLIKTRGQQVTLSCSPISGHRSVSWYQQTPGQGLQFLFEYFSETQRNKGNFPGRFSGRQFSNSRSEMNVSTLELGDSALYLCASSSVDRGDNEQFFGPGTRLTVL.

The CDR3 DNA follows: TGCGCCAGCAGCGACACGAACACTGAAGCTTTCTTT. This encodes CASSDTNTEAFF. The chain has TRBV5-1 and TRBJ1-1; D is unclear. Deletions cut 4 bases from V and 1 base from J, with 5 bases between. The CDR3 is 12 residues long. Germline V lookup: CDR1 SGHRS, CDR2 YFSETQ. The full variable domain, rest sourced from reference TRBV5-1 and TRBJ1-1, is KAGVTQTPRYLIKTRGQQVTLSCSPISGHRSVSWYQQTPGQGLQFLFEYFSETQRNKGNFPGRFSGRQFSNSRSEMNVSTLELGDSALYLCASSDTNTEAFFGQGTRLTVV.

The CDR3 nucleotides are TGCAGCGTTGGGGGAACCTTGGGGAACACTGAAGCTTTCTTT. Protein sequence: CSVGGTLGNTEAFF. The chain combines TRBV29-1 with TRBJ1-1; no clear D. Germline V CDR1 and CDR2: SQVTM, ANQGSEA. V shed 4 bases and J shed 1 base, with 13 bases lying between them. The CDR3 loop spans 14 amino acids.

This rearrangement joins TRBV7-8 to TRBJ2-1; 7 bases align to TRBD1. Trimming at V came to 5 bases and at J to 6 bases, leaving 7 bases not matched to a gene. The CDR3 is 14 amino acids. Germline V CDR1 and CDR2: SGHVS, FQNEAQ. CDR3 protein: CASSGDRETNEQFF. DNA of the CDR3: TGTGCCAGCAGCGGAGACAGGGAAACCAATGAGCAGTTCTTC. The complete variable domain, with remaining parts taken from reference TRBV7-8 and TRBJ2-1, reads GAGVSQSPRYKVAKRGQDVALRCDPISGHVSLFWYQQALGQGPEFLTYFQNEAQLDKSGLPSDRFFAERPEGSVSTLKIQRTQQEDSAVYLCASSGDRETNEQFFGPGTRLTVL.

The V and J genes are TRBV23-1 and TRBJ1-5; D is unclear. TRBV23-1 is an open reading frame whose function is uncertain. The CDR3 contains 16 residues. Trimming stripped 8 bases from V and 4 bases from J, with 21 bases between. The CDR3 coding sequence is TGCGCCAGCGTCCGGACGGGTCCCCGATTTAATCAGCCCCAGCATTTT. This gives the protein CASVRTGPRFNQPQHF.

This rearrangement joins TRBV30 to TRBJ2-2; possible D gene TRBD2, 5 bases. The germline CDR1 and CDR2 sequences are GTSNPN and SVGIG (reference sequence). The CDR3 loop spans 15 amino acids. With 0 bases removed from V and 2 bases from J, the gap between germline ends came to 10 bases. Here the CDR3 DNA reads TGTGCCTGGAGTGTACTCGGACTTAACACCGGGGAGCTGTTTTTT. As protein: CAWSVLGLNTGELFF.

The rearrangement joins TRBV2 to TRBJ2-3; perhaps TRBD1 as D (5 bases). CDR3 length: 14 residues. The V gene's germline CDR1 is SNHLY and CDR2 FYNNEI. Trimming left V 7 bases short and J 4 bases short, with 15 bases between. CDR3 sequence reads: CASTSAGLADTQYF. DNA of the CDR3: TGTGCCAGCACTTCGGCAGGGTTGGCAGATACGCAGTATTTT.

The chain carries TRBV7-9 and TRBJ2-3, with 8 bases aligning to TRBD2. The germline V gene has CDR1 SEHNR and CDR2 FQNEAQ (reference sequence). The V and J ends lost 5 bases and 2 bases, in that order; junction bases with no gene match: 6. This CDR3 has 15 amino acids. The CDR3 is CASSPRTSFTDTQYF. In nucleotides, the CDR3 is TGTGCCAGCAGCCCCCGGACTAGCTTCACAGATACGCAGTATTTT.

CDR3 sequence reads: CSVERFEGNTF. CDR3 nucleotides: TGCAGCGTTGAGAGGTTTGAGGGGAACACCTTC. The rearrangement joins TRBV29-1 to TRBJ1-2; the D gene is possibly TRBD1 (5 bases). Germline loops: CDR1 SQVTM, CDR2 ANQGSEA. Trimming pared 3 bases from V and 12 bases from J, leaving 14 bases between. The CDR3 spans 11 residues.

This chain joins TRBV7-2 and TRBJ2-7, with TRBD1 identical over 7 bases. V lost 5 bases, J lost 5 bases, and 12 bases stayed unmatched. Looked up from germline, CDR1 is SGHTA and CDR2 is FQGNSA. CDR3 length: 15 amino acids. The CDR3 bases are TGTGCCAGCAGCCGGATGACGGGACAGCTTGACGAGCAGTACTTC. Protein sequence: CASSRMTGQLDEQYF.